This T cell receptor (beta chain) was obtained from a study of Ad26.COV2.S vaccination and SARS-CoV-2 variants. The CDR3 spans 17 residues. Per the germline V gene, CDR1 is LNHDA and CDR2 is SQIVND (reference sequence). The J segment lost 6 bases and the V segment lost 2 bases, leaving 14 bases of the junction unmatched. The study's findings and limits: Individuals receiving vaccine had higher spike-specific TCR breadth than placebo recipients did. There was a possibility that the TCR breadth and depth analyses underestimated total T cell responses. In vaccinated individuals, spike-specific CD8+ and CD4+ T cell responses reportedly displayed substantial breadth.

Points on this clone: Antigen unknown.

Sequencing was performed with immunoSEQ multiplex PCR; in TCRdb, only in-frame clones are kept and a portion is missing. The data show approximately 420,000 clones, roughly nine tenths seen once. Described treatment: about 20 received Ad26.COV2.S at low or high dose, single or two shots; roughly 5 received placebo; per-sample allocation not given. Specimen acquisition occurred on day 63 following the initial vaccine or placebo injection. This material consisted of peripheral blood, taken in a trial of Ad26.COV2.S vaccine versus placebo. The chain has TRBV19 and TRBJ1-2; 8 nucleotides agree with TRBD1. The clonotype originates from a person aged 18-60 years who received the Ad26.COV2.S COVID-19 vaccine or a placebo. CDR3 DNA sequence: TGTGCCAGTAGTATAATTGGCGTGGAGCAGGGGGCTCATGGCTACACCTTC. It specifies CASSIIGVEQGAHGYTF.